The 20 T cell receptor beta chains below were found in one sample sequenced in a study of Ad26.COV2.S vaccination and SARS-CoV-2 variants. Treatment meaning: around 19 received Ad26.COV2.S at low or high dose, single or two shots; several received placebo; per-sample allocation not given. Repertoires come from day 63 after the first vaccine or placebo injection. Measured with immunoSEQ multiplex PCR; TCRdb has only the in-frame clones, and not every one. Altogether hundreds of thousands of clones are present, roughly 87% being singletons, with the ten largest covering 3.4%. Sequences were derived from peripheral blood, sampled in a trial of Ad26.COV2.S vaccine versus placebo. These receptors all come from a person between 18 and 65 years old who received the Ad26.COV2.S COVID-19 vaccine or a placebo.

CDR3 DNA: TGTGCCAGCAGCCAAAACATGAACACTGAAGCTTTCTTT. Translated: CASSQNMNTEAFF. This rearrangement joins TRBV14 to TRBJ1-1; D remains ambiguous. Germline CDR1 reads SGHDN; CDR2 reads FVKESK. This CDR3 comprises 13 residues. With 2 bases removed from V and 0 bases from J, the gap between germline ends came to 4 bases.

The rearrangement joins TRBV6-8 to TRBJ2-1, with 10 bases matching TRBD2. V lost 2 bases and J lost 4; bases outside the gene matches: 5. Germline-derived CDR1 and CDR2 are MNHGY and SAAAGT. This CDR3 comprises 16 residues. CDR3 sequence reads: CASSYPGLARYNEQFF. CDR3 DNA sequence: TGTGCCAGCAGTTACCCGGGACTAGCGAGATACAATGAGCAGTTCTTC.

This chain connects TRBV9 to TRBJ1-5, with D unresolved. The CDR3 loop spans 14 amino acids. Per the germline V gene, CDR1 is SGDLS and CDR2 is YYNGEE. The V end was cut by 0 bases, the J end by 5 bases, with 9 bases between. The CDR3 nucleotides read TGTGCCAGCAGCGTAGAGGACGGATATCAGCCCCAGCATTTT. This sequence encodes CASSVEDGYQPQHF.

The rearrangement joins TRBV19 to TRBJ2-1; 8 bases map to TRBD2. This CDR3 is built from 15 residues. Germline lookup yields CDR1 LNHDA and CDR2 SQIVND (reference sequence). V dropped 5 bases and J dropped 1; count of bases not matched to a gene: 4. In nucleotides, the CDR3 is TGTGCCAGTAGTGGGGGACTAGAGTCCTACAATGAGCAGTTCTTC. Translation gives CASSGGLESYNEQFF.

The rearrangement joins TRBV19 to TRBJ2-2; TRBD2 is a possible D gene (6 bases). Between the trimmed V and J ends, which lost 4 bases and 6 bases, there was a span of 9 bases. The CDR3 contains 13 residues. Germline CDR1 reads LNHDA; CDR2 reads SQIVND (reference sequence). The CDR3 protein is CASSNRDSGELFF. CDR3 in DNA: TGTGCCAGTAGTAATCGGGACTCCGGGGAGCTGTTTTTT.

The chain joins TRBV4-2 to TRBJ2-5; 12 nucleotides align to TRBD2. Germline-derived CDR1 and CDR2 are LGHNA and YNFKEQ. The CDR3 runs to 16 residues. The trim removed 0 bases at V and 5 bases at J, leaving 4 bases unmatched. The CDR3 DNA reads TGTGCCAGCAGCCAAGATCATCTAGCGGGGGGGGAGACCCAGTACTTC. This encodes CASSQDHLAGGETQYF.

This chain uses TRBV5-4 with TRBJ2-5; 8 bases agree with TRBD2. The trim removed 1 base at V and 5 bases at J, leaving 7 bases unmatched. The CDR3 runs 15 residues. Germline lookup yields CDR1 SGHNT and CDR2 YYREEE (reference sequence). Written as DNA, the CDR3 is TGTGCCAGCAGCTTGAGTCCTCGGGGGGGGGAGACCCAGTACTTC. Translated: CASSLSPRGGETQYF.

CDR3 DNA sequence: TGTGCCAGCAGCTTGGTTGTGACAGTGAACACTGAAGCTTTCTTT. The encoded protein is CASSLVVTVNTEAFF. The chain combines TRBV5-6 with TRBJ1-1; D possibly corresponds to TRBD1 (5 bases). Germline-derived CDR1 and CDR2 are SGHDT and YYEEEE. There are 15 residues in the CDR3. With 0 bases removed from V and 0 bases from J, the gap between germline ends came to 9 bases.

V gene TRBV5-1 combines with J gene TRBJ2-5; 15 bases are a match to TRBD2. The CDR3 contains 15 residues. J was trimmed by 5 bases and V by 3 bases; bases with no gene match: 2. In germline, CDR1 is SGHRS, CDR2 YFSETQ. Here the CDR3 DNA reads TGCGCCAGCAGCTGGACTAGCGGGGGGGCGGAGACCCAGTACTTC. Translated, it gives CASSWTSGGAETQYF.

The rearrangement uses TRBV9 and TRBJ2-3; no definite D call. Germline-derived CDR1 and CDR2 are SGDLS and YYNGEE. The CDR3 extends over 12 amino acids. V was cut by 0 bases and J by 9 bases, with 8 bases left in between. CDR3 in amino acids: CASSVGAGTQYF. The CDR3 coding sequence is TGTGCCAGCAGCGTAGGGGCCGGGACGCAGTATTTT.

The chain is built from TRBV7-8 and TRBJ2-5; TRBD2 matches at 8 bases. The V segment lost 7 bases and the J segment 0 bases; nucleotides outside the gene matches: 10. The CDR3 spans 16 residues. CDR1 and CDR2 (germline): SGHVS, FQNEAQ. CDR3 loop: CASTEGVAGYQETQYF. CDR3 DNA sequence: TGTGCCAGCACCGAAGGAGTAGCGGGGTACCAAGAGACCCAGTACTTC.

The V and J genes are TRBV18 and TRBJ2-5, with D possibly TRBD2 on 6 matching bases. The CDR3 runs to 15 residues. Trimming stripped 2 bases from V and 5 bases from J, with 15 bases between. Germline CDR1 is KGHSH and CDR2 is LQKENI. The CDR3 DNA reads TGTGCCAGCTCACCAGGATTTGCAGGAGGGGAGACCCAGTACTTC. It encodes CASSPGFAGGETQYF.

This clone showed up just a few times. The rearrangement links TRBV2 to TRBJ1-5, with D hard to call. The germline V gene encodes CDR1 SNHLY and CDR2 FYNNEI. Trimming left V 4 bases short and J 0 bases short, with 10 bases between. The CDR3 extends over 15 amino acids. CDR3 sequence reads: CASSGTVNSNQPQHF. The CDR3 nucleotides are TGTGCCAGCAGTGGGACTGTGAATAGCAATCAGCCCCAGCATTTT. Filled out from reference TRBV2 and TRBJ1-5, the complete variable domain reads EPEVTQTPSHQVTQMGQEVILRCVPISNHLYFYWYRQILGQKVEFLVSFYNNEISEKSEIFDDQFSVERPDGSNFTLKIRSTKLEDSAMYFCASSGTVNSNQPQHFGDGTRLSIL.

Details on this clone: Sequence at one end of the junction differs from germline and may be a read error. CDR3 in DNA: TGTGCCACCAGTGAGGGGGGTTTCTCCGACGAGCAGTACTTC. It is translated as CATSEGGFSDEQYF. The V and J genes are TRBV24-1 and TRBJ2-7, with D perhaps matching TRBD2 (6 bases). CDR3 length: 14 residues. Germline V lookup: CDR1 KGHDR, CDR2 SFDVKD.

J is TRBJ2-4 and V is TRBV24-1, with TRBD1 matching 7 bases. V lost 5 bases to trimming and J lost 3 bases; unmatched junction nucleotides: 6. This CDR3 has 15 residues. From germline, CDR1 is KGHDR and CDR2 SFDVKD. In nucleotides, the CDR3 is TGTGCCACCAGTGGGGTAGGGGGCGTCAAAAACATTCAGTACTTC. Its translation: CATSGVGGVKNIQYF.

The V gene is TRBV27, the J gene TRBJ2-7; 10 nucleotides line up with TRBD1. V dropped 4 bases and J dropped 3; count of bases not matched to a gene: 6. Per the germline V gene, CDR1 is MNHEY and CDR2 is SMNVEV (reference sequence). The CDR3 sequence is 15 residues long. CDR3 in DNA: TGTGCCAGCAGTTCGCACCGGGACAGGGGCTACGAGCAGTACTTC. It translates to CASSSHRDRGYEQYF.

The CDR3 nucleotides are TGTGCCAGCACTCAGGGGGGGGGCACTGAAGCTTTCTTT. Translated, it gives CASTQGGGTEAFF. The V call is TRBV27, the J call TRBJ1-1; the match to TRBD1 covers 7 bases. The CDR3 extends over 13 amino acids. The ends lost 7 bases at V and 4 bases at J; junction bases unmatched: 6. The germline gives CDR1 MNHEY, CDR2 SMNVEV (reference sequence).

V gene TRBV11-3 combines with J gene TRBJ2-2, with D maybe TRBD2 (6 bases). In germline, CDR1 is SGHNT, CDR2 YENEEA. Trimming left V 5 bases short and J 6 bases short, with 10 bases between. The CDR3 is 13 amino acids. The CDR3: CASSPGGSGELFF. The CDR3 DNA reads as TGTGCCAGCAGCCCTGGGGGGTCCGGGGAGCTGTTTTTT. The complete variable domain, with remaining parts taken from reference TRBV11-3 and TRBJ2-2, reads EAGVVQSPRYKIIEKKQPVAFWCNPISGHNTLYWYLQNLGQGPELLIRYENEEAVDDSQLPKDRFSAERLKGVDSTLKIQPAELGDSAVYLCASSPGGSGELFFGEGSRLTVL.

The chain has TRBV5-1 and TRBJ2-7, with 9 bases aligning to TRBD1. The CDR3 loop spans 15 amino acids. Germline lookup yields CDR1 SGHRS and CDR2 YFSETQ. V was pared by 1 base and J by 1 base, with 3 bases of the junction left unmatched. For the CDR3, the DNA is TGCGCCAGCAGCTTGAGGACAGGGGCGTCCTACGAGCAGTACTTC. It translates to CASSLRTGASYEQYF.

This clone has a single count. This chain joins TRBV6-1 and TRBJ2-5, with TRBD2 as a possible D gene (6 bases). The CDR3 extends over 14 amino acids. V lost 3 bases, J lost 5 bases, and 13 bases lay in between. Germline CDR1 reads MNHNS; CDR2 reads SASEGT. The CDR3 loop reads CASSDGAGPETQYF. The CDR3 coding sequence is TGTGCCAGCAGTGACGGGGCGGGGCCGGAGACCCAGTACTTC.